The subject of this entry is one TCR beta chain. Antigen: not known. Whoever was chosen for sequencing had shown CD8+CD57+ cell expansion by flow cytometry. Template material for TCR beta VDJ and CDR3 profiling consisted of genomic DNA. TCRdb reprocessed the reads via MiXCR and lists one record per CDR3 protein. The data contain about 95,000 distinct CDR3 sequences, approximately 73% of them singletons. Per the germline V gene, CDR1 is LNHNV and CDR2 is YYDKDF (reference sequence). The ends were cut back, 7 bases at V and 3 bases at J, with 15 bases in the middle. The CDR3 length is 14 residues. This sample was taken from a study of CD8+CD57+ T cells in acquired aplastic anemia. Study-level results: Controls and patients did not differ significantly in CD8+ Simpson's diversity. Patients and controls shared 25 to 30 CD8+ CDR3 sequences, which appeared highly expressed in patients and within their immunodominant clones.

The origin of this receptor is a human donor with aplastic anemia. Material for sequencing was sorted CD4+, CD8+, or CD8+CD57+ T cells (not recorded which) from PBMCs. The V call is TRBV15, the J call TRBJ1-1; possibly TRBD1 for D (6 bases). CDR3 sequence reads: CATTQGSGDTEAFF. In DNA form, the CDR3 reads TGTGCCACCACCCAGGGGAGTGGGGACACTGAAGCTTTCTTT.